The present T cell receptor (beta chain) was sequenced within a study of metastatic and nonmetastatic thyroid tumors. Study at large: The comparison covered peripheral blood and tumor or nodule tissue in malignant and benign thyroid patients.

TCRdb used MiXCR to call clones anew from the PCR reads. This sample carries about 13,000 clones, 23% of them seen once, and the ten largest clones take 3% to 4.5%. This clone was observed a handful of times. The CDR3 sequence is 14 residues long. CDR1 and CDR2 from the germline V gene are SNHLY and FYNNEI. V gave up 5 bases and J gave up 4 bases, with 12 bases separating them. Each patient came to thyroid surgery without any prior treatment (of any kind). The sequenced sample was blood. This TCR came from a female donor with papillary thyroid cancer or a benign thyroid nodule (not recorded which). Some clones in this sample may be carry-over from other donors' samples. The gene calls are TRBV2 and TRBJ1-5; possible D gene TRBD1, 6 bases. The CDR3 DNA reads as TGTGCCAGCAGTAGGGACACCCCGAATCAGCCCCAGCATTTT. Its protein is CASSRDTPNQPQHF.